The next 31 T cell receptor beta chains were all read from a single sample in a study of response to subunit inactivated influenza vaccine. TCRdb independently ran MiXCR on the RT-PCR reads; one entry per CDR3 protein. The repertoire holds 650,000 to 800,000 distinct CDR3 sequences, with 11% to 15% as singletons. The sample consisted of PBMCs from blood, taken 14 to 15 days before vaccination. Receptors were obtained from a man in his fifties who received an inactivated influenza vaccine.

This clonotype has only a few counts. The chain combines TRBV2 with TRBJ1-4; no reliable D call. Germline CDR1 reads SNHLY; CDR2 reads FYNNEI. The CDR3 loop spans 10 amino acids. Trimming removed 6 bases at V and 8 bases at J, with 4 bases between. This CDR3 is CASREEKLFF. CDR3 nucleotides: TGTGCCAGCAGGGAGGAAAAACTGTTTTTT.

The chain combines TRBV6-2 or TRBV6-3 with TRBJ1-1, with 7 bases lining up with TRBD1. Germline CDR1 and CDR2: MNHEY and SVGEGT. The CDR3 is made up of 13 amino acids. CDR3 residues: CAIHRGRGTEAFF. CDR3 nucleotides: TGTGCTATCCACAGGGGACGGGGCACTGAAGCTTTCTTT.

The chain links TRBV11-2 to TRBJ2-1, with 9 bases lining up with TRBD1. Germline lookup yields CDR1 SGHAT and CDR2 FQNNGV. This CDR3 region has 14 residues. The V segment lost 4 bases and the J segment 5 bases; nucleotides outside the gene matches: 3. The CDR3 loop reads CASSSNRGHNEQFF. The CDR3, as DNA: TGTGCCAGCAGCTCGAACAGGGGGCACAATGAGCAGTTCTTC.

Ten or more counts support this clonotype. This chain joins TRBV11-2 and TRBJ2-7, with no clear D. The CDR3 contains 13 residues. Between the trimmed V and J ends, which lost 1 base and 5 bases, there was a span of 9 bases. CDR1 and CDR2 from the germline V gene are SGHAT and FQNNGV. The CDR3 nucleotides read TGTGCCAGCAGCTTAGGTGGGCTGGACGAGCAGTACTTC. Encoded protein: CASSLGGLDEQYF.

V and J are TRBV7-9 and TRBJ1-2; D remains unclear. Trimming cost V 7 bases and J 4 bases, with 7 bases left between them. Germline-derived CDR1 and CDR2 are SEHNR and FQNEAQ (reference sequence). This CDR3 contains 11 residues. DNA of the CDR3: TGTGCCAGCACTACCCTCTATGGCTACACCTTC. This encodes CASTTLYGYTF.

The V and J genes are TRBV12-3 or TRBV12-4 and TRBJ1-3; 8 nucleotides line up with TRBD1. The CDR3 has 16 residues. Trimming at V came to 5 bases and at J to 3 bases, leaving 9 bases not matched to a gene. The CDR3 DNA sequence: TGTGCCAGCAGTCGGGACAGGACGTCCATTGGAAACACCATATATTTT. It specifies CASSRDRTSIGNTIYF.

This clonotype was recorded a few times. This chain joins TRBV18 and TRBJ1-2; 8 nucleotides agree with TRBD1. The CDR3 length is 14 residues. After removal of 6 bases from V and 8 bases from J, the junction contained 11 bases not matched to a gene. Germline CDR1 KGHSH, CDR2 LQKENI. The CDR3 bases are TGTGCCAGCTCCCCCACTGACAGGGGTGGCGGCTACACCTTC. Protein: CASSPTDRGGGYTF.

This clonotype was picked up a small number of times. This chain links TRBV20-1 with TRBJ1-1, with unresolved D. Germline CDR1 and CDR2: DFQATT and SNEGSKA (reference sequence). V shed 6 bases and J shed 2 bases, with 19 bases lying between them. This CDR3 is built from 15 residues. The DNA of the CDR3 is TGCAGTGCCCACGCCTTCGAAAGGTTCAACACTGAAGCTTTCTTT. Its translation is CSAHAFERFNTEAFF.

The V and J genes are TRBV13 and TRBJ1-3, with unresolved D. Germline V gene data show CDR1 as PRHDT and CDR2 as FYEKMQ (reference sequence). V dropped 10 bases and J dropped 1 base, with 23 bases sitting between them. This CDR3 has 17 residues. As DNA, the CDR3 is TGTGCCATCGGCTCCAACCTGGGGAGGCCATCTGGAAACACCATATATTTT. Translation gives CAIGSNLGRPSGNTIYF.

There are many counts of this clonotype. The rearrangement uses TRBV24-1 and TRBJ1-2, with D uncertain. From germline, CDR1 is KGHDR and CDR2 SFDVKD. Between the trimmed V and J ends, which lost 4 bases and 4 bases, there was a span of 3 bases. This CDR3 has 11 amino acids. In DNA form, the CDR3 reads TGTGCCACCAGTGACCCCTATGGCTACACCTTC. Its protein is CATSDPYGYTF.

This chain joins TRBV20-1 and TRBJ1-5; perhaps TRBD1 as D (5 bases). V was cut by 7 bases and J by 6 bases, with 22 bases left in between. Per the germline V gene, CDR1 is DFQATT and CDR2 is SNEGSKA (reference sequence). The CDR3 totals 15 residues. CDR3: CSGTRGLTGPQPQHF. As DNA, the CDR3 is TGCAGTGGGACACGGGGCCTCACAGGACCTCAGCCCCAGCATTTT.

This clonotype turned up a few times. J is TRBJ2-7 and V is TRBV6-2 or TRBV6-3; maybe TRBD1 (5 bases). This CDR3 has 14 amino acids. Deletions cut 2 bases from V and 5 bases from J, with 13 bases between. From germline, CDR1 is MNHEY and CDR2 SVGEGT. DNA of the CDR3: TGTGCCAGCAGTTACGGGGCGAGATCGGACGAGCAGTACTTC. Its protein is CASSYGARSDEQYF.

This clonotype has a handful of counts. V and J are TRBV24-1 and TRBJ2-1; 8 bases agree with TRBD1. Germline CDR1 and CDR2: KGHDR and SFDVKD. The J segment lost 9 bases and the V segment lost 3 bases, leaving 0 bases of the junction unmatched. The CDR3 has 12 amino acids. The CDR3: CATSDTGGEQFF. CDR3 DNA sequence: TGTGCCACCAGTGATACAGGGGGTGAGCAGTTCTTC.

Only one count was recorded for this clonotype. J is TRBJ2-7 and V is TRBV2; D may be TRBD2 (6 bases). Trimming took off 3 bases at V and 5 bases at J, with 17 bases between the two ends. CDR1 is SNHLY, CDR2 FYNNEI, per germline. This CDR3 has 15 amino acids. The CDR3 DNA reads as TGTGCCAGCAGTGATCCTGGAGGGGCGTCCCACGAGCAGTACTTC. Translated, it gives CASSDPGGASHEQYF.

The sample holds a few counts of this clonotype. CDR3 amino acids: CSAPRLAGDVGELFF. The CDR3 DNA is TGCAGTGCTCCCCGACTAGCGGGGGACGTGGGGGAGCTGTTTTTT. The V call is TRBV20-1, the J call TRBJ2-2; TRBD2 agrees at 12 bases. The CDR3 is made up of 15 amino acids. Germline values: CDR1 DFQATT, CDR2 SNEGSKA (reference sequence). The junction had 9 bases not matched to a gene; V was cut back by 5 bases and J by 8 bases.

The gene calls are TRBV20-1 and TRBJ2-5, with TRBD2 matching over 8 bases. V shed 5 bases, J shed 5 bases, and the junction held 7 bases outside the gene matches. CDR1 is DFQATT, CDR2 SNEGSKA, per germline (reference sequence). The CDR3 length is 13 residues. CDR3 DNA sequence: TGCAGTGCTGGAGCGTCTAGCGGGGAGACCCAGTACTTC. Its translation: CSAGASSGETQYF.

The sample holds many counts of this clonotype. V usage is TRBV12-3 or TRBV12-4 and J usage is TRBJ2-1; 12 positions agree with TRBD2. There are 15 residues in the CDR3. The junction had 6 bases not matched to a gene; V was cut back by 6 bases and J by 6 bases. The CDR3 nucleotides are TGTGCCAGCAGGCTACTAGCGGGAGGTCGCAATGAGCAGTTCTTC. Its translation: CASRLLAGGRNEQFF.

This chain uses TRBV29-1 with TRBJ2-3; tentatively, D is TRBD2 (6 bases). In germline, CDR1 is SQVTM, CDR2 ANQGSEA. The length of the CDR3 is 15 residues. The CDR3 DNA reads TGCAGGGTCGCCGGGACTGTAACTAGCACAGATACGCAGTATTTT. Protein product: CRVAGTVTSTDTQYF.

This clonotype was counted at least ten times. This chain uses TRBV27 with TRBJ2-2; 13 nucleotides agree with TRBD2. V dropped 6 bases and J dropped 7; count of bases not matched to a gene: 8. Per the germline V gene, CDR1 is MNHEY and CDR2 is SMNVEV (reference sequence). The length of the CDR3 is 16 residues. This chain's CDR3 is CASRPTSGRAFGELFF. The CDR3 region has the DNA TGTGCCAGCAGACCCACTAGCGGGAGGGCCTTCGGGGAGCTGTTTTTT.

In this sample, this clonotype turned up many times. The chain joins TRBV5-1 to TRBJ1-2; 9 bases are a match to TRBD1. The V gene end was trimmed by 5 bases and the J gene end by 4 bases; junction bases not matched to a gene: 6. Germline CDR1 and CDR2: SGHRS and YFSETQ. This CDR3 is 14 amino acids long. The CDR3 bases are TGCGCCAGCAGTTATGGACAGGGGAGCTATGGCTACACCTTC. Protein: CASSYGQGSYGYTF.

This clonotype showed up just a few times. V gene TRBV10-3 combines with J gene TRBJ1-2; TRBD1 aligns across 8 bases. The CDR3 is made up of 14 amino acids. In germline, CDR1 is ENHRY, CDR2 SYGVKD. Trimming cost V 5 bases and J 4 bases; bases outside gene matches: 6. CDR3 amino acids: CAISQDRGPYGYTF. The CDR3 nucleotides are TGTGCCATCAGTCAAGACAGGGGCCCCTATGGCTACACCTTC.

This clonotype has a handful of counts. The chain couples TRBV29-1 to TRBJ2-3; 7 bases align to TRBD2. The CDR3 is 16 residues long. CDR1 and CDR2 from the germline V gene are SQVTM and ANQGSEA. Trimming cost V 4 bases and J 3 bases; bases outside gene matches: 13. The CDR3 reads CSVGGLGAGRTDTQYF. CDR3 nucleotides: TGCAGCGTTGGCGGCCTCGGAGCGGGGAGAACAGATACGCAGTATTTT.

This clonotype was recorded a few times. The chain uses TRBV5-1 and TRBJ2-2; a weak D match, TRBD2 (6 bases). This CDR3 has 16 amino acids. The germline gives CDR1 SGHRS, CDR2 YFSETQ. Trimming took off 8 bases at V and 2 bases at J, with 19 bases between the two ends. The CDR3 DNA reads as TGCGCCAGTAAACCCTGGGCGGAGGGCAACACCGGGGAGCTGTTTTTT. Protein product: CASKPWAEGNTGELFF.

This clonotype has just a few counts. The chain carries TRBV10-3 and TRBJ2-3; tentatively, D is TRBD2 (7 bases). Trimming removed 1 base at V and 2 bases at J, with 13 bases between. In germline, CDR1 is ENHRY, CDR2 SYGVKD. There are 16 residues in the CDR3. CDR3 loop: CAISELGGHPTDTQYF. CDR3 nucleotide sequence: TGTGCCATCAGTGAGTTGGGGGGGCACCCCACAGATACGCAGTATTTT.

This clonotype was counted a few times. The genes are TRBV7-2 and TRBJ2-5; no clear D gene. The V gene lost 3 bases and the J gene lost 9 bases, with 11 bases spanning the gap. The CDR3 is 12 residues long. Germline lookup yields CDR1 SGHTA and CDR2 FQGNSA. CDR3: CASSFSNQAQYF. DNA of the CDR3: TGTGCCAGCAGCTTTTCTAATCAGGCCCAGTACTTC.

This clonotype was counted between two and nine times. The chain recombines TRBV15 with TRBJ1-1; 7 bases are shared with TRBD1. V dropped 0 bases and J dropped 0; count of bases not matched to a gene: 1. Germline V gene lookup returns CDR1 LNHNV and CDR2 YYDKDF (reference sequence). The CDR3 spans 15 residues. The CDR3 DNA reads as TGTGCCACCAGCAGAGAGACAGGGATGAACACTGAAGCTTTCTTT. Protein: CATSRETGMNTEAFF.

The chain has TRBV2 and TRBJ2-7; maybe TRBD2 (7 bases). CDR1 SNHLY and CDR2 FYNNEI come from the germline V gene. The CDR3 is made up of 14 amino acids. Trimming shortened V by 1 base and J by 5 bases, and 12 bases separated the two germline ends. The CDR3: CASSEVRGPHEQYF. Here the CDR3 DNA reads TGTGCCAGCAGTGAAGTGCGGGGGCCGCACGAGCAGTACTTC.

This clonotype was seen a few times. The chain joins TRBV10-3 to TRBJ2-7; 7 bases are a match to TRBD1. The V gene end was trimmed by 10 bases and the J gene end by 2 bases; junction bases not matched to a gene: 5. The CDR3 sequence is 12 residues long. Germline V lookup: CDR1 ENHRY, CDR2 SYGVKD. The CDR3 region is CATRQGTYEQYF. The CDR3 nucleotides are TGTGCCACTCGACAGGGTACCTACGAGCAGTACTTC.

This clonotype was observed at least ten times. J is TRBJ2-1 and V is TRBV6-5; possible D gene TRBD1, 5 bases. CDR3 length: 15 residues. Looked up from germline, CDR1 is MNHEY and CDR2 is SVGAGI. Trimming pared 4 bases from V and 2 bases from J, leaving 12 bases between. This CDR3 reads CASSLRSGPYNEQFF. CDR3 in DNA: TGTGCCAGCAGTTTACGGTCAGGGCCCTACAATGAGCAGTTCTTC.

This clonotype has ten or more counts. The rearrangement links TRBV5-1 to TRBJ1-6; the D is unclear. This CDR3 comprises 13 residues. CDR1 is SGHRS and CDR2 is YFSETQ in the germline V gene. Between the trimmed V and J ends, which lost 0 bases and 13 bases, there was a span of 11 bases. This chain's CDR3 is CASSLGGEPPLHF. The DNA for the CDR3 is TGCGCCAGCAGCTTGGGCGGCGAACCTCCCCTCCACTTT.

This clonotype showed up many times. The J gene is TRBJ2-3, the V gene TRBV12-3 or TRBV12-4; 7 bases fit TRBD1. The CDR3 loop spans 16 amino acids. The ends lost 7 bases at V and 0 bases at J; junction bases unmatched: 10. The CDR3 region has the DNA TGTGCCAGCATCTCAGGGACAGAGAGGAGCACAGATACGCAGTATTTT. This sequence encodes CASISGTERSTDTQYF.